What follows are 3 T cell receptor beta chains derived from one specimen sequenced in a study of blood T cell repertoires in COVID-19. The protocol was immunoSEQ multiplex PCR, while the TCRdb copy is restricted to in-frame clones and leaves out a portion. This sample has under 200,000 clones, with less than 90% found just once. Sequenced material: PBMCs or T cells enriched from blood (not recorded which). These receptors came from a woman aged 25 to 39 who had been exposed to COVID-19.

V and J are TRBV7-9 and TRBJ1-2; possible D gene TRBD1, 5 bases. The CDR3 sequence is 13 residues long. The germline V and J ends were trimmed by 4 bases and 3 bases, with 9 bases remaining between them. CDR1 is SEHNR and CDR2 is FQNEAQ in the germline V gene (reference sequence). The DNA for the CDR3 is TGTGCCAGCAGCTGGGGCTTTCACTATGGCTACACCTTC. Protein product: CASSWGFHYGYTF.

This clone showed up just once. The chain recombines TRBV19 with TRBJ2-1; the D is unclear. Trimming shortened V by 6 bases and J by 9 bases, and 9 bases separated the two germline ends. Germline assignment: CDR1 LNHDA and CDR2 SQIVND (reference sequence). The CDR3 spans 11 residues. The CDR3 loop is CASRSSGEQFF. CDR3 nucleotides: TGTGCCAGTAGGTCCAGTGGTGAGCAGTTCTTC.

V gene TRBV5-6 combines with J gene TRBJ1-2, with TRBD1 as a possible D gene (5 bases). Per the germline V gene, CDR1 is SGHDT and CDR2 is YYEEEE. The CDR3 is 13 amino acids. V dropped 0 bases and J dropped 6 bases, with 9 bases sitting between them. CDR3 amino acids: CASSLEGLDGYTF. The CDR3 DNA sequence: TGTGCCAGCAGCTTGGAGGGGCTGGATGGCTACACCTTC.